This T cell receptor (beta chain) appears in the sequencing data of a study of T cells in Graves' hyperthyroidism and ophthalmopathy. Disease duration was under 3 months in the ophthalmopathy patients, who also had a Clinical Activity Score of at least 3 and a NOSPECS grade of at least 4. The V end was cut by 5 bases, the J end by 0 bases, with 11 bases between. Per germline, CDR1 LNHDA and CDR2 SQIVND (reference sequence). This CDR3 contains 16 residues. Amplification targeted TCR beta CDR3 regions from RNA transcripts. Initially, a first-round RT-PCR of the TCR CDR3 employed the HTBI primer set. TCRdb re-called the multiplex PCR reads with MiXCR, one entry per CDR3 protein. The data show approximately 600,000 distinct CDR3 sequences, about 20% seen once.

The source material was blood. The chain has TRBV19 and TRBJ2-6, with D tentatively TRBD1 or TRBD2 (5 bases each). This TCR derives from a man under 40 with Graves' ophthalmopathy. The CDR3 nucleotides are TGTGCCAGTAGTGGGACCAACCCCTCTGGGGCCAACGTCCTGACTTTC. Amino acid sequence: CASSGTNPSGANVLTF.